The 2 T cell receptor beta chains in this list originate from one sample, sequenced in a study of blood T cell repertoires in COVID-19. Only in-frame clones appear in the TCRdb table, and some are missing; sequencing was by immunoSEQ multiplex PCR. The sample records some 120,000 clones, 60% to 85% being singletons. Source material: peripheral blood. These receptors were collected from a human donor with acute or convalescent COVID-19. The donor label of this sample is uncertain.

The chain joins TRBV2 to TRBJ1-1; D is perhaps TRBD1 (5 bases). Between the trimmed V and J ends, which lost 8 bases and 3 bases, there was a span of 16 bases. This CDR3 is built from 14 residues. Germline CDR1 is SNHLY and CDR2 is FYNNEI. The CDR3 loop reads CASRREGRYTEAFF. Written as DNA, the CDR3 is TGTGCCAGCCGGAGGGAGGGACGTTACACTGAAGCTTTCTTT.

Note on this clone: A junction end diverges from the germline sequence, so it may reflect a read error. The chain uses TRBV28 and TRBJ1-1; 7 bases align to TRBD1. CDR1 is MDHEN, CDR2 SYDVKM, per germline. This CDR3 spans 12 amino acids. The CDR3 protein is CASSLQQGVFFF. The CDR3 nucleotides read TGTGCCAGCAGTTTACAGCAGGGGGTCTTCTTTTTT.